Listed here is a single T cell receptor (beta chain). Its specificity is not known. This clone may be a read error of a much larger clone one base away. Time point indicated: persistent/refractory GD, antithyroid drugs over 5 years with positive TRAb. The TCR library was made from RNA that had been extracted from PBMCs in TRIzol. In building TCR beta libraries, iRepertoire HTBI primers were used together with Arm-PCR of CDR3 regions. In the original analysis: Samples collectively showed approximately 62 TRBV and approximately 13 TRBJ segments. TCRdb processed the multiplex PCR reads anew with MiXCR; each CDR3 protein has one entry. Here the V and J calls rest on TCRdb's processing, not on the authors' analysis. The sample holds roughly 450,000 distinct CDR3 sequences, under 25% seen once. This specimen belongs to a study of regulatory T cells in long-lasting Graves disease. In the study overall: Treatment with antithyroid drugs for over 5 years, together with positive TSH receptor antibodies, meant persistent Graves' disease. General study results and limits: Peripheral blood alone, not thyroid tissue, underwent study. Lower TCR diversity was seen in persistent Graves' patients than in newly diagnosed ones.

The germline V and J ends were trimmed by 8 bases and 9 bases, with 26 bases remaining between them. Germline V gene sequence: CDR1 MNHEY, CDR2 SVGEGT. The CDR3 spans 15 residues. The specimen comprised peripheral blood mononuclear cells (PBMCs), sampled when the disease was refractory, from a patient treated with antithyroid drugs. The sequence came from a female donor with Graves disease. This sequence joins TRBV6-2 or TRBV6-3 and TRBJ2-7; D not resolved. The CDR3 loop is CASGASVDPIRGQYF. CDR3 DNA: TGTGCCAGCGGTGCAAGTGTGGACCCCATACGAGGGCAGTACTTC.